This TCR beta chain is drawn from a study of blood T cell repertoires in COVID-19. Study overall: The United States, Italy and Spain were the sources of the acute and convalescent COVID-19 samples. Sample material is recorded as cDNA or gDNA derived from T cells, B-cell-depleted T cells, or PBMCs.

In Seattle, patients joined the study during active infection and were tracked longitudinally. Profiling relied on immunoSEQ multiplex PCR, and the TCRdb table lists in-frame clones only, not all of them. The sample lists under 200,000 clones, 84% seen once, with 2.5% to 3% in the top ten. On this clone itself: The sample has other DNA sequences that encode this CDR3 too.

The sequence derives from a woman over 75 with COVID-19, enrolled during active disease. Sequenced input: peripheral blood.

In DNA, the CDR3 is TGTGCCAGCTCACCTTTAGCGGGAGGCCCCACAGATACGCAGTATTTT. It yields the protein CASSPLAGGPTDTQYF. This sequence joins TRBV18 and TRBJ2-3; 10 nucleotides agree with TRBD2. The ends lost 3 bases at V and 2 bases at J; junction bases unmatched: 5. CDR3 size: 16 residues. Germline CDR1 KGHSH, CDR2 LQKENI.